This T cell receptor (beta chain) is drawn from a study of early T cells in non-severe SARS-CoV-2 infection. TCRdb re-called the 5' RACE reads with MiXCR, one entry per CDR3 protein. Found here are roughly 50,000 distinct CDR3 sequences, about 7.7% of them singletons; the top ten hold roughly a tenth. This clonotype was found a few times. The CDR3 totals 16 residues. In germline, CDR1 is MNHEY, CDR2 SVGAGI. Trimming shortened V by 0 bases and J by 2 bases, and 14 bases separated the two germline ends. Sequencing used whole blood, obtained at baseline. This TCR came from an adult who was a healthcare worker with PCR-confirmed SARS-CoV-2 infection or an uninfected control (not recorded which). The V gene is TRBV6-5, the J gene TRBJ2-7, with D perhaps matching TRBD2 (6 bases). The CDR3 DNA sequence: TGTGCCAGCAGTTACTCGATGGGCGGAGGGGCCTACGAGCAGTACTTC. Translating it yields CASSYSMGGGAYEQYF.